The 29 T cell receptor beta chains reported below all come from one sample, sequenced in a study of beta chain features in type 1 diabetes. All of the isolated RNA was reverse transcribed, so expressed TCRB transcripts were sequenced. Sequencing used immunoSEQ multiplex PCR; TCRdb keeps in-frame clones, though not all of them. The sample has over 150,000 clones, about 7.3% seen once. Sequencing input: central memory CD4+ T cells from blood. These receptors originate from a man younger than 35 in good health.

This clone was found many times. In the same sample, other DNA sequences code for this CDR3. The J gene is TRBJ2-1, the V gene TRBV7-8; D is unclear. CDR1 SGHVS and CDR2 FQNEAQ come from the germline V gene. This CDR3 comprises 14 residues. V gave up 0 bases and J gave up 4 bases, with 7 bases separating them. CDR3 protein: CASSLAGRYNEQFF. The CDR3 DNA follows: TGTGCCAGCAGCTTAGCGGGCCGTTACAATGAGCAGTTCTTC.

Only a few counts were recorded for this clone. This chain joins TRBV12-5 and TRBJ2-6; TRBD1 agrees at 11 bases. Trimming cost V 1 base and J 1 base; bases outside gene matches: 0. This CDR3 is 17 amino acids long. Germline loops: CDR1 LGHNT, CDR2 FRNRAP. CDR3 amino acids: CASGLGDRGSGANVLTF. CDR3 DNA: TGTGCTAGTGGTTTGGGGGACAGGGGGTCTGGGGCCAACGTCCTGACTTTC.

This chain joins TRBV11-2 and TRBJ2-1; TRBD1 aligns across 9 bases. This CDR3 region has 15 residues. From germline, CDR1 is SGHAT and CDR2 FQNNGV. J was trimmed by 1 base and V by 5 bases; bases with no gene match: 3. The DNA of the CDR3 is TGTGCCAGCAGCAGGGGGACAGGGTCCTACAATGAGCAGTTCTTC. Its protein product is CASSRGTGSYNEQFF.

This clone was picked up a small number of times. This chain connects TRBV30 to TRBJ2-5; TRBD1 is a possible D gene (5 bases). Germline assignment: CDR1 GTSNPN and CDR2 SVGIG (reference sequence). The CDR3 is 19 residues long. Trimming pared 0 bases from V and 4 bases from J, leaving 27 bases between. The CDR3 spells CAWSVGQTTFLGLRETQYF. The CDR3, as DNA: TGTGCCTGGAGTGTAGGCCAGACGACGTTTTTGGGGCTAAGAGAGACCCAGTACTTC.

This clone was seen a handful of times. The genes are TRBV4-1 and TRBJ2-7; 7 bases align to TRBD2. Germline CDR1 MGHRA, CDR2 YSYEKL. J gave up 2 bases and V 2 bases, and 12 bases lay outside the gene matches. This CDR3 contains 17 residues. CDR3 DNA: TGCGCCAGCAGCCAACGGCTGGGAACCAGCGGGACCTACGAGCAGTACTTC. It encodes CASSQRLGTSGTYEQYF.

This clone appeared a few times. The chain is built from TRBV15 and TRBJ2-7, with D hard to call. This CDR3 comprises 15 residues. The V gene's germline CDR1 is LNHNV and CDR2 YYDKDF (reference sequence). Trimming took off 4 bases at V and 6 bases at J, with 19 bases between the two ends. The CDR3, as DNA: TGTGCCACCAGCAAGCCTACATCGACTCCCCTCGAGCAGTACTTC. This translates into CATSKPTSTPLEQYF.

This chain uses TRBV28 with TRBJ1-2, with unresolved D. The CDR3 has 11 residues. Germline loops: CDR1 MDHEN, CDR2 SYDVKM. CDR3 nucleotide sequence: TGTGGCTCGGCGAGCGCAGTCGGCTACACCTTC. Protein product: CGSASAVGYTF.

This clone appeared many times. The chain combines TRBV28 with TRBJ2-7; 8 nucleotides agree with TRBD1. Germline trimming cut 5 bases from V and 3 bases from J; bases unmatched to any gene: 12. Germline V lookup: CDR1 MDHEN, CDR2 SYDVKM. The CDR3 has 16 amino acids. The CDR3 bases are TGTGCCAGCAGTCCCTGGTCGGGACAGGCTGGCTACGAGCAGTACTTC. Amino acid sequence: CASSPWSGQAGYEQYF.

This clone has ten or more counts. The chain joins TRBV28 to TRBJ2-7; the D gene is possibly TRBD1 (5 bases). Per the germline V gene, CDR1 is MDHEN and CDR2 is SYDVKM. The CDR3 is made up of 12 amino acids. Between the trimmed V and J ends, which lost 7 bases and 6 bases, there was a span of 13 bases. This CDR3 is CASTAGFPEQYF. Here the CDR3 DNA reads TGTGCCAGCACCGCAGGGTTCCCCGAGCAGTACTTC.

This clone has just a few counts. This chain joins TRBV6-9 and TRBJ2-1; the match to TRBD2 covers 7 bases. The CDR3 extends over 14 amino acids. Germline V gene data show CDR1 as MNHGY and CDR2 as SVAAGI. The J segment lost 5 bases and the V segment lost 8 bases, leaving 9 bases of the junction unmatched. The CDR3, as DNA: TGTGCCAGCTACAGGACTAGTTACCACAATGAGCAGTTCTTC. Amino acid sequence: CASYRTSYHNEQFF.

The chain uses TRBV27 and TRBJ2-6; D possibly corresponds to TRBD2 (5 bases). The V end was cut by 5 bases, the J end by 0 bases, with 5 bases between. CDR3 length equals 14 residues. The germline V gene encodes CDR1 MNHEY and CDR2 SMNVEV (reference sequence). CDR3: CASSRDSGANVLTF. CDR3 sequence (DNA): TGTGCCAGCAGTCGGGACTCTGGGGCCAACGTCCTGACTTTC.

This chain joins TRBV7-3 and TRBJ2-2, with 9 bases that match TRBD1. In germline, CDR1 is SGHTA, CDR2 FQGTGA. The CDR3 length is 15 residues. V was clipped by 4 bases and J by 6 bases; unmatched bases: 6. This CDR3 is CASSYTGGEAGELFF. As DNA, the CDR3 is TGTGCCAGCAGCTATACAGGGGGCGAAGCCGGGGAGCTGTTTTTT.

This clone was counted a few times. J is TRBJ2-1 and V is TRBV28; possibly TRBD1 for D (5 bases). The ends were cut back, 3 bases at V and 4 bases at J, with 13 bases in the middle. This CDR3 comprises 15 residues. CDR1 and CDR2 (germline): MDHEN, SYDVKM. CDR3 amino acids: CASSFPRAEYNEQFF. CDR3 nucleotides: TGTGCCAGCAGTTTCCCCAGGGCGGAGTACAATGAGCAGTTCTTC.

This clone was detected only a few times. The chain is built from TRBV7-2 and TRBJ2-1, with TRBD2 identical over 11 bases. Germline V gene sequence: CDR1 SGHTA, CDR2 FQGNSA. The ends lost 4 bases at V and 3 bases at J; junction bases unmatched: 2. CDR3 length: 15 residues. This chain's CDR3 is CASSYTSGGYNEQFF. For the CDR3, the DNA is TGTGCCAGCAGCTATACTAGCGGGGGCTACAATGAGCAGTTCTTC.

This chain connects TRBV6-4 to TRBJ2-2, with 8 bases lining up with TRBD2. V lost 4 bases and J lost 2; bases outside the gene matches: 6. Germline loops: CDR1 MRHNA, CDR2 SNTAGT. CDR3 length equals 16 residues. CDR3 DNA: TGTGCCAGCAGTGCGATAGCGGGGACCAACACCGGGGAGCTGTTTTTT. It yields the protein CASSAIAGTNTGELFF.

The rearrangement joins TRBV9 to TRBJ2-3; D gene ambiguous. This CDR3 is built from 13 residues. V lost 3 bases, J lost 1 base, and 6 bases lay in between. In germline, CDR1 is SGDLS, CDR2 YYNGEE. CDR3 bases: TGTGCCAGCAGCGCGAGCGGCACAGATACGCAGTATTTT. Amino acid sequence: CASSASGTDTQYF.

This clone was picked up a small number of times. The V gene is TRBV4-2, the J gene TRBJ2-3; tentative D call: TRBD2 (6 bases). Deletions cut 1 base from V and 1 base from J, with 15 bases between. The CDR3 covers 17 residues. Germline CDR1 and CDR2: LGHNA and YNFKEQ. The CDR3 coding sequence is TGTGCCAGCAGCCAAGTCGGGGGAACGGATCGCACAGATACGCAGTATTTT. This translates into CASSQVGGTDRTDTQYF.

The chain employs TRBV4-3 and TRBJ1-2; D remains ambiguous. V was shortened by 0 bases and J by 8 bases, with 16 bases between the two germline ends. The CDR3 totals 15 residues. Germline CDR1 reads LGHNA; CDR2 reads YSLEER. This chain's CDR3 is CASSQEVGATRGYTF. CDR3 nucleotide sequence: TGCGCCAGCAGCCAAGAGGTAGGAGCGACGCGGGGCTACACCTTC.

The chain uses TRBV9 and TRBJ1-2; D gene ambiguous. The CDR3 contains 17 residues. V was pared by 0 bases and J by 0 bases, with 15 bases between. Germline CDR1 and CDR2: SGDLS and YYNGEE. The CDR3 sequence is CASSVASRHTTNYGYTF. The CDR3 DNA is TGTGCCAGCAGCGTAGCTTCCCGTCATACAACTAACTATGGCTACACCTTC.

This clone has only a few counts. The gene calls are TRBV18 and TRBJ2-3, with 7 bases identical to TRBD1. CDR1 is KGHSH and CDR2 is LQKENI in the germline V gene. The ends lost 0 bases at V and 2 bases at J; junction bases unmatched: 5. The CDR3 sequence is 16 residues long. CDR3 nucleotide sequence: TGTGCCAGCTCACCACCTACAGGGGCTCCCACAGATACGCAGTATTTT. This translates into CASSPPTGAPTDTQYF.

V usage is TRBV5-4 and J usage is TRBJ1-1, with 7 bases fitting TRBD1. V dropped 4 bases and J dropped 4; count of bases not matched to a gene: 13. In germline, CDR1 is SGHNT, CDR2 YYREEE (reference sequence). This CDR3 has 16 residues. The CDR3 coding sequence is TGTGCCAGCAGCCCGTCAGGCGACAGGGCTGGCACTGAAGCTTTCTTT. Protein product: CASSPSGDRAGTEAFF.

This clone was detected many times. The V gene is TRBV28, the J gene TRBJ2-1; D not resolved. The CDR3 loop spans 14 amino acids. CDR1 and CDR2 from the germline V gene are MDHEN and SYDVKM. Trimming took 10 bases from V and 2 from J, leaving 15 bases between them. CDR3 nucleotide sequence: TGTGCCACCGTCGCGAGCCTCACCTACAATGAGCAGTTCTTC. Translation: CATVASLTYNEQFF.

The CDR3 protein is CATNQGSAYNEQFF. The CDR3 DNA follows: TGTGCCACCAACCAAGGAAGCGCCTACAATGAGCAGTTCTTC. The chain uses TRBV15 and TRBJ2-1; D is unclear. Germline values: CDR1 LNHNV, CDR2 YYDKDF (reference sequence). The CDR3 consists of 14 residues. V shed 7 bases and J shed 2 bases, with 12 bases lying between them.

This clone was observed many times. The V and J genes are TRBV5-4 and TRBJ2-4; perhaps TRBD1 as D (5 bases). The CDR3 consists of 13 residues. Deletions cut 0 bases from V and 6 bases from J, with 7 bases between. CDR1 is SGHNT, CDR2 YYREEE, per germline (reference sequence). CDR3 in amino acids: CASSLGQGNIQYF. As DNA, the CDR3 is TGTGCCAGCAGCTTGGGTCAGGGAAACATTCAGTACTTC.

The chain is built from TRBV13 and TRBJ1-2; 7 bases fit TRBD1. V gave up 4 bases and J gave up 1 base; unmatched junction bases: 6. Germline CDR1 is PRHDT and CDR2 is FYEKMQ (reference sequence). The CDR3 contains 15 residues. The CDR3 loop is CASSSLGQSNYGYTF. DNA for the CDR3: TGTGCCAGCAGCTCCCTGGGACAGAGTAACTATGGCTACACCTTC.

The table lists this clone with a few counts. V is TRBV7-2 and J is TRBJ2-7; TRBD1 is a possible D gene (5 bases). Germline CDR1 is SGHTA and CDR2 is FQGNSA. The CDR3 runs 16 residues. Between the trimmed V and J ends, which lost 0 bases and 3 bases, there was a span of 15 bases. The CDR3 nucleotides are TGTGCCAGCAGCTTAGCGCTAGGGGCCATAGACTACGAGCAGTACTTC. This codes for CASSLALGAIDYEQYF.

This clone was seen a few times. This rearrangement joins TRBV28 to TRBJ2-7, with 12 bases lining up with TRBD2. Germline-derived CDR1 and CDR2 are MDHEN and SYDVKM. With 3 bases clipped from V and 4 bases from J, the junction kept 1 base outside the gene matches. The CDR3 is made up of 14 amino acids. DNA for the CDR3: TGTGCCAGCAGTTTTACTAGCGGGAGGTACGAGCAGTACTTC. Amino acids: CASSFTSGRYEQYF.

This clone came up a few times. V and J are TRBV28 and TRBJ2-7, with 11 bases lining up with TRBD1. V was pared by 8 bases and J by 6 bases, with 18 bases of the junction left unmatched. The CDR3 is made up of 17 amino acids. Germline CDR1 and CDR2: MDHEN and SYDVKM. The CDR3 DNA sequence: TGTGCCAGCTATTCCGGGACAGGGGGGGGCGCTACGAGCGAGCAGTACTTC. Translating it yields CASYSGTGGGATSEQYF.

A few counts support this clone. The gene calls are TRBV10-3 and TRBJ2-3; 8 bases are shared with TRBD2. The trim removed 10 bases at V and 3 bases at J, leaving 15 bases unmatched. The CDR3 runs to 16 residues. Per the germline V gene, CDR1 is ENHRY and CDR2 is SYGVKD. CDR3 nucleotides: TGTGCCACCATTAGGGGGTTGCGGGGGGAGACAGATACGCAGTATTTT. Amino acids: CATIRGLRGETDTQYF.